This passage covers 24 T cell receptor beta chains from one sample sequenced in a study of cytomegalovirus exposure and HLA in healthy donors. Primers for the PCR totalled 60 Vbeta and 13 Jbeta. The table came from immunoSEQ multiplex PCR; TCRdb's copy has only in-frame clones and leaves some out. The table shows around 200,000 clones, with about 80% occurring only once. The material sequenced was PBMCs. The receptors come from a boy between 10 and 17 years old in good health and CMV-seronegative.

V and J are TRBV7-2 and TRBJ2-7, with D possibly matching TRBD2 (5 bases). V lost 5 bases and J lost 0, with 11 bases in between. Germline values: CDR1 SGHTA, CDR2 FQGNSA. This CDR3 comprises 14 residues. The DNA for the CDR3 is TGTGCCAGCAGCCGTACTAGAGTCTCCTACGAGCAGTACTTC. Protein product: CASSRTRVSYEQYF.

The rearrangement uses TRBV6-1 and TRBJ1-6; the D is unclear. The CDR3 contains 14 residues. CDR1 and CDR2 (germline): MNHNS, SASEGT. Trimming took off 6 bases at V and 2 bases at J, with 8 bases between the two ends. The CDR3 DNA reads as TGTGCCAGCAGCACCGGGGCCTATAATTCACCCCTCCACTTT. Protein: CASSTGAYNSPLHF.

The rearrangement uses TRBV4-3 and TRBJ2-7; perhaps TRBD1 as D (6 bases). In germline, CDR1 is LGHNA, CDR2 YSLEER. With 1 base removed from V and 6 bases from J, the gap between germline ends came to 16 bases. The CDR3 has 15 residues. The DNA of the CDR3 is TGCGCCAGCAGCCAAGGAGGGGGACAATCGGGCGAGCAGTACTTC. As protein: CASSQGGGQSGEQYF.

The DNA for the CDR3 is TGTGCCAGCAGTGAATACCCAGGGGAAAAACTGTTTTTT. Protein product: CASSEYPGEKLFF. The rearrangement links TRBV25-1 to TRBJ1-4, with a tentative D call TRBD1 (5 bases). The CDR3 is 13 residues long. Per germline, CDR1 MGHDK and CDR2 SYGVNS. The germline V and J ends were trimmed by 0 bases and 8 bases, with 7 bases remaining between them.

This rearrangement joins TRBV5-8 to TRBJ1-5, with a weak D call TRBD1 (5 bases). V lost 0 bases and J lost 10, with 17 bases in between. The CDR3 runs to 15 residues. Germline V lookup: CDR1 SGHTS, CDR2 YDEGEE. CDR3 in DNA: TGTGCCAGCAGCTTGGACAGGAATCCGATCAAACCCCAGCATTTT. Residues: CASSLDRNPIKPQHF. Combining the CDR3 with reference TRBV5-8 and TRBJ1-5 gives the whole variable domain EAGVTQSPTHLIKTRGQQATLRCSPISGHTSVYWYQQALGLGLQFLLWYDEGEERNRGNFPPRFSGRQFPNYSSELNVNALELEDSALYLCASSLDRNPIKPQHFGDGTRLSIL.

The genes are TRBV6-1 and TRBJ1-2; D uncertain. CDR1 MNHNS and CDR2 SASEGT come from the germline V gene. This CDR3 has 18 residues. Trimming cost V 0 bases and J 1 base, with 18 bases left between them. CDR3 region: CASSEAHLAADFNYGYTF. CDR3 nucleotides: TGTGCCAGCAGTGAAGCTCATTTGGCAGCGGATTTTAACTATGGCTACACCTTC.

The CDR3: CASSLPLEDRGYGYTF. DNA for the CDR3: TGTGCCAGCAGCTTGCCCCTTGAGGACAGAGGCTATGGCTACACCTTC. The chain recombines TRBV7-6 with TRBJ1-2, with D perhaps TRBD1 (6 bases). This CDR3 has 16 residues. V was shortened by 3 bases and J by 4 bases, with 18 bases between the two germline ends. Germline CDR1 and CDR2: SGHVS and FNYEAQ.

The V gene is TRBV6-4, the J gene TRBJ1-1; the D is unclear. Germline V gives CDR1 MRHNA, CDR2 SNTAGT. V lost 2 bases, J lost 4 bases, and 8 bases lay in between. CDR3 length: 13 amino acids. The CDR3 loop is CASSDERSTEAFF. For the CDR3, the DNA is TGTGCCAGCAGTGACGAGAGGTCCACTGAAGCTTTCTTT.

This chain joins TRBV7-9 and TRBJ1-6, with D uncertain. There are 13 residues in the CDR3. The germline V gene encodes CDR1 SEHNR and CDR2 FQNEAQ (reference sequence). The V end was cut by 3 bases, the J end by 9 bases, with 9 bases between. Here the CDR3 DNA reads TGTGCCAGCAGCTTCCGGGAGCTTTCACCCCTCCACTTT. It specifies CASSFRELSPLHF.

This rearrangement joins TRBV5-8 to TRBJ1-1; D unclear. This CDR3 comprises 13 residues. Germline V lookup: CDR1 SGHTS, CDR2 YDEGEE. The V end was cut by 0 bases, the J end by 4 bases, with 7 bases between. The CDR3: CASSLEYITEAFF. In DNA form, the CDR3 reads TGTGCCAGCAGCTTGGAATACATCACTGAAGCTTTCTTT. The whole variable domain, filled in from reference TRBV5-8 and TRBJ1-1, reads EAGVTQSPTHLIKTRGQQATLRCSPISGHTSVYWYQQALGLGLQFLLWYDEGEERNRGNFPPRFSGRQFPNYSSELNVNALELEDSALYLCASSLEYITEAFFGQGTRLTVV.

This clone was seen only once. The rearrangement joins TRBV19 to TRBJ2-6, with a possible D match to TRBD2 (7 bases). The CDR3 sequence is 18 residues long. V lost 3 bases and J 0 bases, leaving 15 bases between the germline ends. Germline V gene sequence: CDR1 LNHDA, CDR2 SQIVND (reference sequence). CDR3 sequence (DNA): TGTGCCAGTAGTATCTGGGGGGGCAGGACCTCTGGGGCCAACGTCCTGACTTTC. Protein sequence: CASSIWGGRTSGANVLTF.

The chain recombines TRBV6-4 with TRBJ2-1, with 8 bases aligning to TRBD1. The ends lost 0 bases at V and 2 bases at J; junction bases unmatched: 0. CDR1 and CDR2 from the germline V gene are MRHNA and SNTAGT. The CDR3 is 15 amino acids. The DNA for the CDR3 is TGTGCCAGCAGTGACTCGACAGGGGCCTACAATGAGCAGTTCTTC. It specifies CASSDSTGAYNEQFF.

This clone has only one observation. The chain combines TRBV4-1 with TRBJ1-2; D possibly corresponds to TRBD1 (6 bases). Trimming removed 1 base at V and 2 bases at J, with 11 bases between. The CDR3 is 15 amino acids. In germline, CDR1 is MGHRA, CDR2 YSYEKL. The CDR3 reads CASSQGNRANYGYTF. Written as DNA, the CDR3 is TGCGCCAGCAGCCAAGGAAACAGGGCGAACTATGGCTACACCTTC.

The chain employs TRBV27 and TRBJ1-3, with D tentatively TRBD1 (5 bases). CDR1 and CDR2 from the germline V gene are MNHEY and SMNVEV (reference sequence). Trimming left V 2 bases short and J 2 bases short, with 10 bases between. The CDR3 has 15 residues. The CDR3 spells CASSLGGLTGNTIYF. The CDR3 nucleotides read TGTGCCAGCAGTTTAGGGGGACTTACTGGAAACACCATATATTTT.

There are a few counts of this clone. This chain connects TRBV19 to TRBJ2-2; 8 bases agree with TRBD1. Trimming cost V 9 bases and J 3 bases; bases outside gene matches: 6. This CDR3 has 14 residues. Germline-derived CDR1 and CDR2 are LNHDA and SQIVND (reference sequence). In nucleotides, the CDR3 is TGTGCCAGCGACAGGGGTGATTACACCGGGGAGCTGTTTTTT. It specifies CASDRGDYTGELFF.

The chain links TRBV29-1 to TRBJ2-7, with D perhaps matching TRBD2 (5 bases). This CDR3 comprises 14 residues. V dropped 3 bases and J dropped 5 bases, with 17 bases sitting between them. The germline V gene encodes CDR1 SQVTM and CDR2 ANQGSEA. The CDR3 sequence: CSVEDLGWGNEQYF. CDR3 DNA sequence: TGCAGCGTTGAGGACTTAGGTTGGGGAAACGAGCAGTACTTC.

The chain links TRBV18 to TRBJ2-3; D may be TRBD2 (5 bases). Germline assignment: CDR1 KGHSH and CDR2 LQKENI. The CDR3 is 15 residues long. Trimming cost V 5 bases and J 5 bases, with 17 bases left between them. For the CDR3, the DNA is TGTGCCAGCTCAGGTTTATCGGCAGGAGGAGATACGCAGTATTTT. This codes for CASSGLSAGGDTQYF.

This chain joins TRBV6-5 and TRBJ2-3; tentatively, D is TRBD2 (5 bases). CDR1 and CDR2 from the germline V gene are MNHEY and SVGAGI. Trimming shortened V by 6 bases and J by 8 bases, and 9 bases separated the two germline ends. The CDR3 runs 11 residues. CDR3 amino acids: CASRTGVTQYF. CDR3 sequence (DNA): TGTGCCAGCAGGACCGGGGTTACGCAGTATTTT.

The V and J genes are TRBV19 and TRBJ1-5; 9 bases line up with TRBD1. Germline V gene lookup returns CDR1 LNHDA and CDR2 SQIVND (reference sequence). V lost 7 bases and J lost 5; bases outside the gene matches: 12. The CDR3 spans 16 residues. The CDR3 DNA reads as TGTGCCAGTACTCATTACCCGGACAGGGGAGATCAGCCCCAGCATTTT. This gives the protein CASTHYPDRGDQPQHF.

The V call is TRBV4-2, the J call TRBJ1-2, with 7 bases that match TRBD1. The CDR3 length is 17 residues. Germline V gives CDR1 LGHNA, CDR2 YNFKEQ. Trimming cost V 0 bases and J 7 bases; bases outside gene matches: 14. CDR3 DNA sequence: TGTGCCAGCAGCCAAGAACAGGGGCCCTTAAGGGGACGTGGCTACACCTTC. Translation gives CASSQEQGPLRGRGYTF.

J is TRBJ1-1 and V is TRBV27; D is ambiguous. Trimming pared 10 bases from V and 7 bases from J, leaving 16 bases between. Germline V gene lookup returns CDR1 MNHEY and CDR2 SMNVEV (reference sequence). The CDR3 has 12 residues. CDR3 residues: CANQDLRYEAFF. The CDR3 nucleotides read TGTGCCAACCAGGATCTCCGGTATGAAGCTTTCTTT.

The gene calls are TRBV6-5 and TRBJ1-1; D gene uncertain. Looked up from germline, CDR1 is MNHEY and CDR2 is SVGAGI. The CDR3 has 12 amino acids. V lost 6 bases and J lost 6, with 11 bases in between. DNA of the CDR3: TGTGCCAGCAGCCCCATCGGGTCTGAAGCTTTCTTT. As protein: CASSPIGSEAFF.

The chain combines TRBV30 with TRBJ2-7; D possibly corresponds to TRBD2 (6 bases). Trimming removed 0 bases at V and 5 bases at J, with 14 bases between. The CDR3 runs to 14 residues. CDR1 is GTSNPN, CDR2 SVGIG, per germline (reference sequence). The DNA of the CDR3 is TGTGCCTGGAGTGTAAGCGGGCCGGGCGACGAGCAGTACTTC. Translated, it gives CAWSVSGPGDEQYF. Filled out from reference TRBV30 and TRBJ2-7, the complete variable domain reads SQTIHQWPATLVQPVGSPLSLECTVEGTSNPNLYWYRQAAGRGLQLLFYSVGIGQISSEVPQNLSASRPQDRQFILSSKKLLLSDSGFYLCAWSVSGPGDEQYFGPGTRLTVT.

This clone was recorded a few times. The J gene is TRBJ1-1, the V gene TRBV5-1; 8 bases are shared with TRBD1. Per the germline V gene, CDR1 is SGHRS and CDR2 is YFSETQ. The V segment lost 0 bases and the J segment 0 bases; nucleotides outside the gene matches: 7. The CDR3 extends over 17 amino acids. The CDR3: CASSLEVGRGLNTEAFF. The CDR3 nucleotides read TGCGCCAGCAGCTTGGAAGTGGGCAGGGGGCTGAACACTGAAGCTTTCTTT.